This T cell receptor beta chain was recorded in a study of cytomegalovirus exposure and HLA in healthy donors. Points from the study as a whole: What was likely a sequencing artifact was a cluster of highly shared sequence variants. Diagnosis of cytomegalovirus status made by the classifier reportedly showed high specificity and sensitivity. Presence/absence analyses supposed approximately even sequencing depth among donors.

All donors participated as healthy donors of bone marrow. CDR1 is SEHNR and CDR2 is FQNEAQ in the germline V gene (reference sequence). The CDR3 spans 18 residues. The V and J ends lost 5 bases and 0 bases, in that order; junction bases with no gene match: 8. This PCR relied on a set of 60 Vbeta primers and 13 Jbeta primers. Sequencing was performed with immunoSEQ multiplex PCR; in TCRdb, only in-frame clones are kept and a portion is missing. This sample has roughly 150,000 clones, with 60% to 85% found just once. This clone showed up just once. What it recognizes is unknown. This clonotype originated in a man aged 45-65 years in good health and CMV-seropositive. The chain combines TRBV7-9 with TRBJ2-6, with 9 bases that match TRBD1. The sequenced material came from PBMCs. The CDR3 sequence: CASSLRGTGNSGANVLTF. In nucleotides, the CDR3 is TGTGCCAGCAGCCTTCGAGGGACAGGGAACTCTGGGGCCAACGTCCTGACTTTC.